A single sample gave rise to the 5 T cell receptor beta chains below, sequenced in a study of shared clonotypes between healthy human individuals. This table comes from immunoSEQ multiplex PCR, and its TCRdb copy is limited to in-frame clones, with some not included. Among about 730,000 clones, approximately 72% were seen once, and the ten largest hold more than 1.5%. Material: memory CD4+ T cells sorted from blood. Subset: CD45RA-negative fraction. The receptors come from a woman in her 30s in good health.

The chain carries TRBV7-9 and TRBJ2-3; 7 bases line up with TRBD2. There are 16 residues in the CDR3. With V trimmed by 0 bases and J by 0 bases, 3 bases remained unmatched. Germline values: CDR1 SEHNR, CDR2 FQNEAQ (reference sequence). CDR3 residues: CASSLAASGSTDTQYF. CDR3 DNA sequence: TGTGCCAGCAGCTTAGCCGCTAGCGGTAGCACAGATACGCAGTATTTT.

The CDR3 sequence is CASSEQTGSSEAFF. CDR3 DNA: TGTGCCAGCAGTGAGCAGACTGGAAGCTCTGAAGCTTTCTTT. This chain joins TRBV2 and TRBJ1-1; D not certain. The ends were cut back, 3 bases at V and 6 bases at J, with 14 bases in the middle. Looked up from germline, CDR1 is SNHLY and CDR2 is FYNNEI. This CDR3 has 14 residues.

This clone appeared a few times. The V gene is TRBV7-9, the J gene TRBJ1-1; 9 positions agree with TRBD1. Trimming removed 3 bases from V and 11 bases from J; junction bases left unmatched: 4. The CDR3 runs 12 residues. Germline V lookup: CDR1 SEHNR, CDR2 FQNEAQ (reference sequence). The CDR3 loop reads CASSLEQGAAFF. In DNA, the CDR3 is TGTGCCAGCAGCTTGGAACAGGGGGCGGCTTTCTTT.

The sample holds one count of this clone. The chain employs TRBV19 and TRBJ1-2; 10 nucleotides align to TRBD1. The J segment lost 7 bases and the V segment lost 7 bases, leaving 9 bases of the junction unmatched. Germline CDR1 and CDR2: LNHDA and SQIVND (reference sequence). CDR3 length: 14 amino acids. The chain's CDR3 is CASTRTGGNSGYTF. The CDR3 DNA is TGTGCCAGTACCAGGACAGGGGGAAACAGTGGCTACACCTTC.

The rearrangement links TRBV2 to TRBJ1-6, with TRBD1 matching over 9 bases. With V trimmed by 6 bases and J by 0 bases, 3 bases remained unmatched. The V gene's germline CDR1 is SNHLY and CDR2 FYNNEI. The CDR3 consists of 16 residues. The CDR3 is CASRPTGGSYNSPLHF. CDR3 nucleotide sequence: TGTGCCAGCAGACCGACAGGGGGCTCCTATAATTCACCCCTCCACTTT.